The 16 T cell receptor beta chains below were found in one sample sequenced in a study of blood T cells in healthy people across ages. Then a second PCR, running about 7 to 11 cycles, was carried out with a sample-barcoded 5' primer and a J-beta primer mix. TCRdb re-analysed the 5' RACE reads in MiXCR, keeping a single row per CDR3 protein. The sample records 1.5 million to 2 million distinct CDR3 sequences, roughly 28% being singletons. Input material: blood. These receptors were obtained from a woman aged 25 to 45 in good health.

The chain links TRBV7-9 to TRBJ2-1, with D perhaps matching TRBD1 or TRBD2 (5 bases each). Germline V CDR1 and CDR2: SEHNR, FQNEAQ (reference sequence). CDR3 length equals 14 residues. Trimming took off 0 bases at V and 8 bases at J, with 11 bases between the two ends. CDR3 sequence: CASSLAGEGDEQFF. Here the CDR3 DNA reads TGTGCCAGCAGCTTAGCGGGGGAAGGGGATGAGCAGTTCTTC.

There are a few counts of this clonotype. The chain employs TRBV2 and TRBJ2-5, with 8 bases lining up with TRBD2. V shed 7 bases, J shed 1 base, and the junction held 5 bases outside the gene matches. Germline loops: CDR1 SNHLY, CDR2 FYNNEI. The CDR3 is 14 amino acids. In DNA form, the CDR3 reads TGTGCCAGCACTCGCGGGGGGCTCCAAGAGACCCAGTACTTC. Its protein product is CASTRGGLQETQYF.

J is TRBJ2-5 and V is TRBV30; no clear D gene. Trimming shortened V by 3 bases and J by 11 bases, and 16 bases separated the two germline ends. The CDR3 consists of 12 residues. Germline V CDR1 and CDR2: GTSNPN, SVGIG (reference sequence). The CDR3, as DNA: TGTGCCTGGAGCTTCGGAGAGGCCGGGCAGTACTTC. It translates to CAWSFGEAGQYF.

This clonotype was counted at least ten times. The V call is TRBV5-1, the J call TRBJ2-1; 7 bases map to TRBD1. V lost 4 bases, J lost 3 bases, and 4 bases stayed unmatched. The CDR3 has 14 residues. In germline, CDR1 is SGHRS, CDR2 YFSETQ. CDR3 nucleotide sequence: TGCGCCAGCAGCCCGGGACAGATCTACAATGAGCAGTTCTTC. Residues: CASSPGQIYNEQFF.

The chain recombines TRBV29-1 with TRBJ1-2; 7 nucleotides match TRBD1. With 4 bases clipped from V and 2 bases from J, the junction kept 7 bases outside the gene matches. The CDR3 covers 14 residues. CDR1 and CDR2 (germline): SQVTM, ANQGSEA. Here the CDR3 reads CSVGRTGQNYGYTF. The CDR3 DNA reads TGCAGCGTTGGACGGACAGGTCAGAACTATGGCTACACCTTC.

V gene TRBV28 combines with J gene TRBJ1-5; D is ambiguous. This CDR3 has 15 residues. Germline CDR1 MDHEN, CDR2 SYDVKM. Trimming took off 10 bases at V and 4 bases at J, with 20 bases between the two ends. The CDR3 reads CATYLGAAPNQPQHF. Here the CDR3 DNA reads TGTGCCACCTATCTAGGAGCTGCTCCGAATCAGCCCCAGCATTTT. The whole variable domain, filled in from reference TRBV28 and TRBJ1-5, reads DVKVTQSSRYLVKRTGEKVFLECVQDMDHENMFWYRQDPGLGLRLIYFSYDVKMKEKGDIPEGYSVSREKKERFSLILESASTNQTSMYLCATYLGAAPNQPQHFGDGTRLSIL.

This clonotype has more than one count but fewer than ten. The CDR3, as DNA: TGTGCCAGCAGTAAATCTCGGACAGGGGCAGAATATGGCTACACCTTC. It codes for CASSKSRTGAEYGYTF. This rearrangement joins TRBV6-6 to TRBJ1-2, with 9 bases identical to TRBD1. This CDR3 comprises 16 residues. V trimming: 5 bases; J trimming: 5 bases; junction bases outside the gene matches: 12. Germline lookup yields CDR1 MNHNY and CDR2 SVGAGI (reference sequence).

Remarks on this clonotype: This could be a read error, since a much larger clone is one nucleotide away. This likely comes from a read error, as the CDR3 has no conserved phenylalanine or tryptophan at its end. The chain recombines TRBV20-1 with TRBJ1-5; D may be TRBD1 (5 bases). V was shortened by 6 bases and J by 9 bases, with 15 bases between the two germline ends. CDR1 and CDR2 (germline): DFQATT, SNEGSKA (reference sequence). The CDR3 runs to 12 residues. Here the CDR3 reads CSARDLALPQHC. As DNA, the CDR3 is TGCAGTGCCAGGGACTTGGCGCTGCCCCAGCATTGT.

V usage is TRBV7-2 and J usage is TRBJ2-1, with TRBD2 identical over 9 bases. CDR3 length equals 16 residues. Per germline, CDR1 SGHTA and CDR2 FQGNSA. Trimming removed 1 base from V and 3 bases from J; junction bases left unmatched: 4. CDR3 sequence (DNA): TGTACCAGCAGCTTAGAAGGCGGGAGGGTCTACAATGAGCAGTTCTTC. Protein sequence: CTSSLEGGRVYNEQFF.

This clonotype has at least ten counts. The chain employs TRBV7-2 and TRBJ1-5, with D uncertain. Trimming took 5 bases from V and 5 from J, leaving 22 bases between them. The length of the CDR3 is 17 residues. The germline V gene has CDR1 SGHTA and CDR2 FQGNSA. CDR3 loop: CASSLLPGRVGDQPQHF. CDR3 DNA sequence: TGTGCCAGCAGCCTACTCCCTGGCAGAGTGGGAGATCAGCCCCAGCATTTT.

The rearrangement links TRBV5-1 to TRBJ2-7, with TRBD2 as a possible D gene (5 bases). V dropped 0 bases and J dropped 0 bases, with 7 bases sitting between them. The CDR3 spans 14 residues. CDR1 is SGHRS, CDR2 YFSETQ, per germline. As DNA, the CDR3 is TGCGCCAGCAGCTTGGGGGAGTACTCCTACGAGCAGTACTTC. Amino acids: CASSLGEYSYEQYF.

The V and J genes are TRBV11-2 and TRBJ1-4; D might be TRBD1 (6 bases). The CDR3 totals 15 residues. The germline CDR1 and CDR2 sequences are SGHAT and FQNNGV. V dropped 4 bases and J dropped 5 bases, with 14 bases sitting between them. This CDR3 reads CASSSYRDPNEKLFF. CDR3 nucleotides: TGTGCCAGCAGCTCCTACAGGGACCCGAATGAAAAACTGTTTTTT.

The chain combines TRBV5-6 with TRBJ1-5; D not certain. V was trimmed by 0 bases and J by 0 bases, leaving 7 bases between them. CDR1 SGHDT and CDR2 YYEEEE come from the germline V gene. The CDR3 covers 15 residues. CDR3 in DNA: TGTGCCAGCAGCTTGGGCGAGTTTAGCAATCAGCCCCAGCATTTT. This encodes CASSLGEFSNQPQHF.

V usage is TRBV5-8 and J usage is TRBJ2-7; 13 nucleotides agree with TRBD2. The CDR3 is 19 amino acids. V lost 1 base to trimming and J lost 2 bases; unmatched junction nucleotides: 12. Germline CDR1 SGHTS, CDR2 YDEGEE. The CDR3 loop is CASSLYTSTGTSGTYEQYF. The CDR3 region has the DNA TGTGCCAGCAGCTTGTATACCAGCACCGGGACTAGCGGGACCTACGAGCAGTACTTC. Supplemented by reference TRBV5-8 and TRBJ2-7, the full variable domain reads EAGVTQSPTHLIKTRGQQATLRCSPISGHTSVYWYQQALGLGLQFLLWYDEGEERNRGNFPPRFSGRQFPNYSSELNVNALELEDSALYLCASSLYTSTGTSGTYEQYFGPGTRLTVT.

This clonotype was found a few times. The chain links TRBV2 to TRBJ2-3; TRBD1 might be the D (5 bases). The CDR3 has 12 residues. Germline V lookup: CDR1 SNHLY, CDR2 FYNNEI. V was cut by 3 bases and J by 7 bases, with 8 bases left in between. The CDR3 protein is CASSDRANTQYF. CDR3 coding DNA: TGTGCCAGCAGTGACAGGGCGAATACGCAGTATTTT.

Only a few counts were recorded for this clonotype. This rearrangement joins TRBV7-2 to TRBJ2-2, with D possibly being TRBD2 (6 bases). The CDR3 contains 18 residues. V dropped 2 bases and J dropped 3 bases, with 19 bases sitting between them. Germline lookup yields CDR1 SGHTA and CDR2 FQGNSA. The chain's CDR3 is CASSLRGGGPNYTGELFF. In DNA, the CDR3 is TGTGCCAGCAGCTTACGGGGAGGAGGGCCCAACTACACCGGGGAGCTGTTTTTT.